The next 31 T cell receptor beta chains were all read from a single sample in a study of T cells in Graves' hyperthyroidism and ophthalmopathy (dated by TCRdb to about 2019). The library was obtained by multiplex PCR. TCRdb records Illumina HiSeq 2000 as the sequencer. TCR beta CDR3 regions were amplified from RNA transcripts. For the first round of RT-PCR on the TCR CDR3, the HTBI primer set was used together with the Qiagen OneStep RT-PCR kit. TCRdb passed the public sequencing reads through fastp at Q25 and MiXCR, retaining productive beta sequences. A single entry per CDR3 protein holds the most common genes and DNA from its merged rows. The sample has about 360,000 distinct CDR3 sequences on record, 20% to 25% of them singletons. Around four fifths of the sample is held by the ten biggest clonotypes. The sample was blood. Receptors originate from a man in his fifties or sixties with Graves' hyperthyroidism.

The chain links TRBV29-1 to TRBJ2-1; a possible D gene is TRBD2 (6 bases). In germline, CDR1 is SQVTM, CDR2 ANQGSEA. Trimming removed 4 bases from V and 0 bases from J, with 10 bases in between. The CDR3 totals 14 residues. The CDR3 spells CSVGPSDSYNEQFF. In DNA form, the CDR3 reads TGCAGCGTTGGCCCTAGCGACTCCTACAATGAGCAGTTCTTC.

This clonotype was counted only a few times. V is TRBV30 and J is TRBJ1-4; D may be TRBD1 (5 bases). Per germline, CDR1 GTSNPN and CDR2 SVGIG (reference sequence). V was shortened by 3 bases and J by 8 bases, with 16 bases between the two germline ends. The CDR3 consists of 14 residues. In DNA, the CDR3 is TGTGCCTGGAGCCGGGACGGCCGAGGGGAAAAACTGTTTTTT. Protein sequence: CAWSRDGRGEKLFF.

The chain is built from TRBV5-1 and TRBJ2-3, with TRBD2 matching 8 bases. V shed 4 bases, J shed 5 bases, and the junction held 15 bases outside the gene matches. CDR1 SGHRS and CDR2 YFSETQ come from the germline V gene. The CDR3 runs to 17 residues. The CDR3 region is CASSLPSGSGIGDTQYF. The DNA of the CDR3 is TGCGCCAGCAGCCTTCCTAGCGGTAGCGGGATAGGAGATACGCAGTATTTT.

In this sample, this clonotype turned up a few times. V gene TRBV5-1 combines with J gene TRBJ2-3; unclear D gene. Trimming cost V 4 bases and J 1 base, with 10 bases left between them. CDR1 and CDR2 (germline): SGHRS, YFSETQ. There are 14 residues in the CDR3. The CDR3 DNA sequence: TGCGCCAGCAGCCTATTCGACCGCACAGATACGCAGTATTTT. Protein: CASSLFDRTDTQYF.

This clonotype appeared a few times. The chain has TRBV27 and TRBJ2-7; weak D call: TRBD2 (5 bases). Trimming shortened V by 8 bases and J by 3 bases, and 17 bases separated the two germline ends. Germline V gene data show CDR1 as MNHEY and CDR2 as SMNVEV (reference sequence). The CDR3 extends over 14 amino acids. The CDR3 DNA sequence: TGTGCCAGCGGGTCCCTAGCAGAAGACTACGAGCAGTACTTC. Translated, it gives CASGSLAEDYEQYF.

This clonotype has just a few counts. This sequence joins TRBV7-6 and TRBJ2-4; D gene ambiguous. Germline CDR1 SGHVS, CDR2 FNYEAQ. Trimming cost V 3 bases and J 8 bases, with 14 bases left between them. The CDR3 contains 14 residues. DNA for the CDR3: TGTGCCAGCAGCTTTAGCAGGCGCTGGGACATTCAGTACTTC. Amino acid sequence: CASSFSRRWDIQYF.

The chain couples TRBV28 to TRBJ1-4; D is unresolved. The V end lost 5 bases, the J end lost 0 bases, and 13 bases lay between the germline ends. This CDR3 is 16 amino acids long. CDR1 MDHEN and CDR2 SYDVKM come from the germline V gene. CDR3 in DNA: TGTGCCAGCAGTCAAGGACCATATGCAACTAATGAAAAACTGTTTTTT. Encoded protein: CASSQGPYATNEKLFF.

This clonotype was counted at least ten times. V gene TRBV28 combines with J gene TRBJ2-6; D uncertain. Germline assignment: CDR1 MDHEN and CDR2 SYDVKM. CDR3 length: 16 amino acids. V was clipped by 3 bases and J by 0 bases, with 9 bases between them. CDR3 coding DNA: TGTGCCAGCAGTTTGGTCCGCAGCTCTGGGGCCAACGTCCTGACTTTC. Its protein is CASSLVRSSGANVLTF.

V usage is TRBV5-6 and J usage is TRBJ2-3; TRBD2 agrees at 8 bases. There are 15 residues in the CDR3. J was trimmed by 0 bases and V by 3 bases; bases with no gene match: 3. The V gene's germline CDR1 is SGHDT and CDR2 YYEEEE. The CDR3 spells CASSSGGPSTDTQYF. The CDR3 DNA sequence: TGTGCCAGCAGCTCGGGAGGGCCGAGCACAGATACGCAGTATTTT.

V and J are TRBV6-5 and TRBJ2-1; D remains unclear. The V end was cut by 4 bases, the J end by 5 bases, with 9 bases between. The germline V gene encodes CDR1 MNHEY and CDR2 SVGAGI. There are 13 residues in the CDR3. The CDR3 sequence: CASSSPPNNEQFF. The CDR3 DNA follows: TGTGCCAGCAGTTCCCCCCCTAACAATGAGCAGTTCTTC.

This clonotype has only a few counts. The V call is TRBV18, the J call TRBJ2-7; D gene ambiguous. CDR3 size: 15 residues. The germline V and J ends were trimmed by 2 bases and 2 bases, with 13 bases remaining between them. Germline V CDR1 and CDR2: KGHSH, LQKENI. The CDR3 DNA follows: TGTGCCAGCTCACCAGATGTAACCCCTCCCTACGAGCAGTACTTC. It translates to CASSPDVTPPYEQYF.

CDR3 nucleotides: TGCGCCAGCAGCCAAGAATGGTCGGGTTCCTACGAGCAGTACTTC. Translation: CASSQEWSGSYEQYF. This chain uses TRBV4-1 with TRBJ2-7; D uncertain. CDR3 length equals 15 residues. The V and J ends lost 0 bases and 1 base respectively, with 10 bases between them. CDR1 and CDR2 (germline): MGHRA, YSYEKL.

J is TRBJ2-2 and V is TRBV7-2; D tentatively reads TRBD1 or TRBD2 (6 bases each). This CDR3 has 15 amino acids. Germline V gene lookup returns CDR1 SGHTA and CDR2 FQGNSA. The V and J ends lost 1 base and 4 bases respectively, with 10 bases between them. Here the CDR3 DNA reads TGTGCCAGCAGCTTAGAGGGGGGCGGCACCGGGGAGCTGTTTTTT. Translated, it gives CASSLEGGGTGELFF.

A few counts support this clonotype. V gene TRBV5-1 combines with J gene TRBJ1-6, with a tentative D call TRBD1 (6 bases). CDR1 and CDR2 from the germline V gene are SGHRS and YFSETQ. Deletions cut 4 bases from V and 13 bases from J, with 21 bases between. The CDR3 length is 15 residues. CDR3 region: CASSLTGGADSPLHF. The CDR3 DNA follows: TGCGCCAGCAGCCTGACGGGGGGGGCGGACTCGCCCCTCCACTTT.

As to this clonotype: A much larger clone sits a single nucleotide away, making a read error possible. The chain links TRBV28 to TRBJ2-5; weak D call: TRBD2 (5 bases). This CDR3 is 13 amino acids long. CDR1 and CDR2 (germline): MDHEN, SYDVKM. Trimming took 11 bases from V and 4 from J, leaving 17 bases between them. The CDR3 nucleotides are TGTGCCGCCAGCCCCGGGAATAGAGAGACCCAGTACTTC. Amino acids: CAASPGNRETQYF.

The chain uses TRBV20-1 and TRBJ2-5; the D is unclear. The CDR3 is 13 residues long. CDR1 and CDR2 (germline): DFQATT, SNEGSKA (reference sequence). Trimming shortened V by 3 bases and J by 2 bases, and 10 bases separated the two germline ends. The CDR3 bases are TGCAGTGCTAGTACGTCGTTACAAGAGACCCAGTACTTC. It codes for CSASTSLQETQYF.

This clonotype has a handful of counts. The chain recombines TRBV3-1 with TRBJ1-1; TRBD1 matches at 7 bases. V trimming: 5 bases; J trimming: 5 bases; junction bases outside the gene matches: 11. The CDR3 extends over 15 amino acids. Germline CDR1 reads LGHDT; CDR2 reads YNNKEL (reference sequence). The CDR3 protein is CASSNSDRDETEAFF. DNA for the CDR3: TGTGCCAGCAGCAATTCCGACAGGGATGAGACTGAAGCTTTCTTT.

This clonotype was seen at least ten times. The V and J genes are TRBV30 and TRBJ2-3; TRBD2 agrees at 10 bases. CDR1 is GTSNPN, CDR2 SVGIG, per germline (reference sequence). The CDR3 has 15 amino acids. The ends lost 1 base at V and 1 base at J; junction bases unmatched: 2. The CDR3 is CAWSASGSGTDTQYF. The CDR3 DNA is TGTGCCTGGAGTGCTAGCGGGAGTGGCACAGATACGCAGTATTTT.

This chain uses TRBV20-1 with TRBJ2-1; D call uncertain. V lost 5 bases and J 4 bases, leaving 18 bases between the germline ends. This CDR3 comprises 15 residues. Germline CDR1 DFQATT, CDR2 SNEGSKA (reference sequence). The chain's CDR3 is CSASSTSSVYNEQFF. DNA for the CDR3: TGCAGTGCTTCCTCTACTTCGTCGGTTTACAATGAGCAGTTCTTC.

This clonotype was seen repeatedly, ten times or more. The J gene is TRBJ2-1, the V gene TRBV28; 9 bases map to TRBD2. The CDR3 spans 13 residues. The V segment lost 8 bases and the J segment 5 bases; nucleotides outside the gene matches: 4. Germline V gene lookup returns CDR1 MDHEN and CDR2 SYDVKM. CDR3 residues: CASVAGGNNEQFF. The CDR3 DNA reads TGTGCCAGCGTGGCGGGAGGGAACAATGAGCAGTTCTTC.

The V and J genes are TRBV30 and TRBJ2-5; 15 bases match TRBD2. J gave up 5 bases and V 3 bases, and 10 bases lay outside the gene matches. The CDR3 covers 17 residues. Looked up from germline, CDR1 is GTSNPN and CDR2 is SVGIG (reference sequence). This CDR3 reads CAWSAGLAGGPWETQYF. CDR3 nucleotides: TGTGCCTGGAGCGCCGGACTAGCGGGAGGGCCCTGGGAGACCCAGTACTTC.

V usage is TRBV6-1 and J usage is TRBJ1-2, with D maybe TRBD1 (5 bases). The germline V gene has CDR1 MNHNS and CDR2 SASEGT. The V end was cut by 10 bases, the J end by 4 bases, with 16 bases between. The CDR3 length is 13 residues. The CDR3 here is CATTLIGAYGYTF. DNA of the CDR3: TGTGCCACCACACTGATAGGGGCCTATGGCTACACCTTC.

V is TRBV9 and J is TRBJ2-5; 13 nucleotides agree with TRBD2. The V gene's germline CDR1 is SGDLS and CDR2 YYNGEE. This CDR3 comprises 16 residues. With V trimmed by 4 bases and J by 1 base, 4 bases remained unmatched. The CDR3 spells CASSKTSGRTQETQYF. CDR3 nucleotide sequence: TGTGCCAGCAGCAAGACTAGCGGGAGGACCCAAGAGACCCAGTACTTC. The full variable domain, rest sourced from reference TRBV9 and TRBJ2-5, is DSGVTQTPKHLITATGQRVTLRCSPRSGDLSVYWYQQSLDQGLQFLIQYYNGEERAKGNILERFSAQQFPDLHSELNLSSLELGDSALYFCASSKTSGRTQETQYFGPGTRLLVL.

This clonotype was detected many times. The J gene is TRBJ2-7, the V gene TRBV28; weak D call: TRBD1 (6 bases). The germline CDR1 and CDR2 sequences are MDHEN and SYDVKM. Trimming took 8 bases from V and 2 from J, leaving 7 bases between them. The CDR3 extends over 11 amino acids. The CDR3 here is CASRTAYEQYF. In nucleotides, the CDR3 is TGTGCCAGCCGGACAGCCTACGAGCAGTACTTC.

The rearrangement joins TRBV24-1 to TRBJ1-5, with unresolved D. The germline V gene has CDR1 KGHDR and CDR2 SFDVKD. The CDR3 contains 12 residues. Trimming cost V 3 bases and J 1 base, with 0 bases left between them. CDR3 DNA sequence: TGTGCCACCAGTGATAGCAATCAGCCCCAGCATTTT. Amino acid sequence: CATSDSNQPQHF.

The V gene is TRBV3-1, the J gene TRBJ2-1; 10 bases map to TRBD2. CDR1 LGHDT and CDR2 YNNKEL come from the germline V gene (reference sequence). Trimming removed 8 bases from V and 8 bases from J; junction bases left unmatched: 9. This CDR3 region has 14 residues. DNA of the CDR3: TGTGCCAGCCAAGAAAGCGGGAGGGCCCATGAGCAGTTCTTC. It specifies CASQESGRAHEQFF.

Comment on this clonotype: This may come from a read error, since a much larger clone is one base off. The conserved phenylalanine or tryptophan is not found at the CDR3 terminus, so this likely reflects a read error. The J gene is TRBJ2-1, the V gene TRBV7-9, with a possible D match to TRBD2 (5 bases). V lost 5 bases and J 0 bases, leaving 8 bases between the germline ends. Germline CDR1 is SEHNR and CDR2 is FQNEAQ (reference sequence). The CDR3 contains 14 residues. The CDR3 protein is CASSGRPSYNEQFV. CDR3 nucleotide sequence: TGTGCCAGCAGCGGGAGACCCTCCTACAATGAGCAGTTCGTC.

This clonotype was detected only a few times. V and J are TRBV13 and TRBJ2-1; a weak D match, TRBD1 (6 bases). V dropped 3 bases and J dropped 9 bases, with 21 bases sitting between them. The CDR3 loop spans 16 amino acids. In germline, CDR1 is PRHDT, CDR2 FYEKMQ (reference sequence). DNA of the CDR3: TGTGCCAGCAGCTTTAAGCCAACTAAGCTAGGGGGTGAGCAGTTCTTC. This codes for CASSFKPTKLGGEQFF.

The genes are TRBV6-1 and TRBJ1-2, with a tentative D call TRBD1 (5 bases). The ends were cut back, 5 bases at V and 8 bases at J, with 12 bases in the middle. Germline lookup yields CDR1 MNHNS and CDR2 SASEGT. CDR3 length: 12 residues. As DNA, the CDR3 is TGTGCCAGCAGTCCTCCTTGGGGCGGCTACACCTTC. As protein: CASSPPWGGYTF.

This clonotype was recorded many times. The V call is TRBV7-8, the J call TRBJ2-5; D remains unclear. This CDR3 is 14 amino acids long. CDR1 is SGHVS and CDR2 is FQNEAQ in the germline V gene. V gave up 2 bases and J gave up 1 base, with 8 bases separating them. The CDR3 bases are TGTGCCAGCAGCTTATTCGGGTTCCAAGAGACCCAGTACTTC. Encoded protein: CASSLFGFQETQYF.

This clonotype was picked up a small number of times. The J gene is TRBJ1-1, the V gene TRBV6-1, with no clear D. Trimming removed 3 bases at V and 11 bases at J, with 10 bases between. Germline CDR1 is MNHNS and CDR2 is SASEGT. The CDR3 length is 11 residues. The CDR3 DNA reads as TGTGCCAGCAGTGATGAACTCACGGCTTTCTTT. It is translated as CASSDELTAFF.